This TCR beta chain stems from a study of T-cell reconstitution after alpha-beta-depleted transplantation in children. General study points: The high TCRbeta diversity at day 60 in some patients came from surviving recipient T cells and thymic progenitors. When one year had passed after transplant, most T-cell counts and diversity came from newly produced T cells. Where alpha-beta T cells came from about two months after transplant was reportedly several hundred expanded graft clones.

Germline CDR1 reads SGHVS; CDR2 reads FNYEAQ. V lost 4 bases, J lost 11 bases, and 17 bases lay in between. The CDR3 loop spans 13 amino acids. This sample's TCRbeta library carried unique molecular identifier barcodes. In TCRdb, the PCR reads were re-called with MiXCR into one record per CDR3 protein. The sample lists about 980,000 distinct CDR3 sequences, around 30% seen once, with roughly 30% in the top ten. Remarks on this clonotype: Its antigen is not known.

V is TRBV7-6 and J is TRBJ1-1; possibly TRBD1 for D (5 bases). This sequence was found in a boy under two years old who had a stem cell transplant for SCID, so the T cells may come from the graft donor. The sample in question was PBMCs, mostly from graft donor cells, obtained 360 days after TCRalphabeta/CD19-depleted stem cell transplant. The CDR3 region is CASSSPGPARAFF. CDR3 DNA: TGTGCCAGCAGCTCTCCGGGACCAGCTCGGGCTTTCTTT.